This T cell receptor beta chain originates from a study of human T cells and chemical hapten exposure. The overall study: Minor volume differences among pooled libraries chiefly drove per-sample TCR yield variation. Study-wide results and limits: TCRs whose frequency exceeded 1 in 1000 remained the same following DPC sensitization.

With respect to this clonotype: The target antigen is unknown.

It was unfractionated whole blood from which total RNA was extracted. Unique molecular identifiers were affixed to discrete cDNA molecules within the library. Original processing methods: Sample TCR counts, which ranged from roughly 20,000 to 750,000, had a median of approximately 100,000. TCRdb redid the calling of the 5' RACE reads with MiXCR, one entry per CDR3 protein. TCRdb's processing, not the study's, gives the V and J calls here. The sample consists of about 140,000 distinct CDR3 sequences, about 4.3% of them appearing once. The receptor was derived from a female donor in good health.

The CDR3 DNA reads TGCGCCAGCAGCCAGGGGGAGGGACGCGGCTACAATGAGCAGTTCTTC. Protein product: CASSQGEGRGYNEQFF. This sequence joins TRBV4-3 and TRBJ2-1; 7 positions agree with TRBD2. The CDR3 runs 16 residues. With 3 bases clipped from V and 3 bases from J, the junction kept 8 bases outside the gene matches. Germline V gene data show CDR1 as LGHNA and CDR2 as YSLEER.